The 5 T cell receptor beta chains below come from one sample, sequenced in a study of neurological immune-mediated disorders. TCRdb reanalysed the 5' RACE reads using MiXCR and keeps one entry per CDR3 protein. The sample has fewer than 35,000 distinct CDR3 sequences, 3% to 3.5% seen once. Sequenced material: PBMCs. All receptors come from a young woman with multiple sclerosis.

This clonotype has at least ten counts. The chain joins TRBV11-2 to TRBJ1-1; tentative D call: TRBD1 (5 bases). The V end lost 3 bases, the J end lost 0 bases, and 14 bases lay between the germline ends. There are 16 residues in the CDR3. Germline V gene sequence: CDR1 SGHAT, CDR2 FQNNGV. The CDR3 bases are TGTGCCAGCAGCTTCCCGGCGGGGGGTCTGAACACTGAAGCTTTCTTT. Translated: CASSFPAGGLNTEAFF.

In its sample, this clonotype was seen many times. The chain is built from TRBV10-3 and TRBJ1-5; the D gene is possibly TRBD1 (5 bases). Looked up from germline, CDR1 is ENHRY and CDR2 is SYGVKD. CDR3 length equals 15 residues. V was trimmed by 4 bases and J by 0 bases, leaving 10 bases between them. CDR3 residues: CAISAGTGSNQPQHF. The DNA for the CDR3 is TGTGCCATCAGTGCCGGGACGGGTAGCAATCAGCCCCAGCATTTT.

By share of the sample, this clonotype is medium-sized. The genes are TRBV5-5 and TRBJ2-1; D might be TRBD2 (5 bases). CDR1 SGHKS and CDR2 YYEKEE come from the germline V gene (reference sequence). This CDR3 has 14 amino acids. Trimming removed 7 bases at V and 3 bases at J, with 14 bases between. The CDR3 coding sequence is TGTGCCAGCCGTTCGGGGTCCAACTACAATGAGCAGTTCTTC. Its protein is CASRSGSNYNEQFF.

This clonotype was found many times. The chain recombines TRBV10-3 with TRBJ2-5; D gene ambiguous. The CDR3 extends over 12 amino acids. V was trimmed by 6 bases and J by 5 bases, leaving 10 bases between them. Germline CDR1 and CDR2: ENHRY and SYGVKD. In DNA, the CDR3 is TGTGCCATCAGGGGTGCGAGCGAGACCCAGTACTTC. This codes for CAIRGASETQYF.

This clonotype was seen a few times. A much more abundant neighbour one base away suggests this may be a read error. The chain combines TRBV6-6 with TRBJ2-5; 7 nucleotides align to TRBD2. CDR1 and CDR2 from the germline V gene are MNHNY and SVGAGI (reference sequence). CDR3 length: 15 residues. The J segment lost 5 bases and the V segment lost 6 bases, leaving 12 bases of the junction unmatched. DNA of the CDR3: TGTGCCAGCAGCACACGGACTAGAGGGACGGAGACCCAGTACTTC. Translating it yields CASSTRTRGTETQYF.